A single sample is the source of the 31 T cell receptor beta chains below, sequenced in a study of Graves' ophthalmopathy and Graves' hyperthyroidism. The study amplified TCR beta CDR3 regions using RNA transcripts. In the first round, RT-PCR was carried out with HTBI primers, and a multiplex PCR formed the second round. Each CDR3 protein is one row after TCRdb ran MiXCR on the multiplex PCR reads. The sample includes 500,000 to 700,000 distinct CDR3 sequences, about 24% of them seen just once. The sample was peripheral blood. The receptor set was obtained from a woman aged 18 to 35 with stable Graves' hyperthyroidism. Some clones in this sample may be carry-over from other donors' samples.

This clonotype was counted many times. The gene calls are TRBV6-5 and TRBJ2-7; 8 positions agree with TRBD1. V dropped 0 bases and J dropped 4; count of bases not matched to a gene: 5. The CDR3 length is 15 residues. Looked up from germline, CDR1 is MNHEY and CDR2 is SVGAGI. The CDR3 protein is CASSYSQGAKYEQYF. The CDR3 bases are TGTGCCAGCAGTTACTCTCAGGGGGCTAAGTACGAGCAGTACTTC.

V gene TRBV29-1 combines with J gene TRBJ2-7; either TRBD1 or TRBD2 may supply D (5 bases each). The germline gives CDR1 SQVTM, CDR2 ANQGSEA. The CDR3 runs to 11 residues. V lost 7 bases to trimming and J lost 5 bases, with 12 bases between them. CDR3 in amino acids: CSAEGLHEQYF. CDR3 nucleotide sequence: TGCAGCGCTGAGGGGCTCCACGAGCAGTACTTC.

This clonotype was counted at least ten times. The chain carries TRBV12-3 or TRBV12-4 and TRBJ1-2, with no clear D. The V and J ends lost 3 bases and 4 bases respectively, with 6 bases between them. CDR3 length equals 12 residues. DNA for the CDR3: TGTGCCAGCAGTTTGCGAGTCTATGGCTACACCTTC. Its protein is CASSLRVYGYTF.

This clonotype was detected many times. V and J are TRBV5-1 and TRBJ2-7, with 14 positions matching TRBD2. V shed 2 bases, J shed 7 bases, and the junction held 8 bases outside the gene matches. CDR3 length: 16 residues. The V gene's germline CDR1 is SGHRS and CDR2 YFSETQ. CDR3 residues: CASSLGGTSGSGEQYF. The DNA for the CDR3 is TGCGCCAGCAGCTTAGGCGGGACTAGCGGGAGTGGTGAGCAGTACTTC.

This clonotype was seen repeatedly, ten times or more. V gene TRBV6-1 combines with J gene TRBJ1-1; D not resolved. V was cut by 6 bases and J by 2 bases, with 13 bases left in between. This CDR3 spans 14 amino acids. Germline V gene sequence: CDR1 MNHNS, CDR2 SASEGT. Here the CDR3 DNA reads TGTGCCAGCAGAAATATCCGCTTTAACACTGAAGCTTTCTTT. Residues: CASRNIRFNTEAFF.

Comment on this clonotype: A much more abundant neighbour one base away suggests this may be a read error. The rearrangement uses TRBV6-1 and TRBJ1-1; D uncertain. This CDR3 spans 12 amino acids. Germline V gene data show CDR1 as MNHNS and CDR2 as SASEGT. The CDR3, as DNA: TGTGCCAGCAGGACAAGGAACACTGAAGCTTGCTTT. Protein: CASRTRNTEACF.

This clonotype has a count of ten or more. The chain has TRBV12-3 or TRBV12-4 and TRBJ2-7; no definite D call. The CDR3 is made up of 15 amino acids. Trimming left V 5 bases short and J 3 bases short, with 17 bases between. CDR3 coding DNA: TGTGCCAGCAGTGGCTCCTATAGGCCCGGCTACGAGCAGTACTTC. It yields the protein CASSGSYRPGYEQYF.

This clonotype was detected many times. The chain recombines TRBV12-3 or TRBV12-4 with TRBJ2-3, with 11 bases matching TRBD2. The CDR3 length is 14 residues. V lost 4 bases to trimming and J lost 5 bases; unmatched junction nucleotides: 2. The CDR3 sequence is CASSSLAGVDTQYF. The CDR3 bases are TGTGCCAGCAGTTCACTAGCGGGAGTAGATACGCAGTATTTT.

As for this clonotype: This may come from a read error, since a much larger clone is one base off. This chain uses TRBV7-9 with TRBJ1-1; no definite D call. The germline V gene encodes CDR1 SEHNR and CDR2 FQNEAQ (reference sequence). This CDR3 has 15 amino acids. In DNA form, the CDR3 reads TGTGCCAGCAGCTTATTTTCGCCGGTGAACTCTGAAGCTTTCTTT. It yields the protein CASSLFSPVNSEAFF.

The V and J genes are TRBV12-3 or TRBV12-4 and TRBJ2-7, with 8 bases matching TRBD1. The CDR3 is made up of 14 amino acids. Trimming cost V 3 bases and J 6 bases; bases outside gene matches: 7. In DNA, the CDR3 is TGTGCCAGCAGTTTCCGGGACAGGCGGACCGAGCAGTACTTC. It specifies CASSFRDRRTEQYF.

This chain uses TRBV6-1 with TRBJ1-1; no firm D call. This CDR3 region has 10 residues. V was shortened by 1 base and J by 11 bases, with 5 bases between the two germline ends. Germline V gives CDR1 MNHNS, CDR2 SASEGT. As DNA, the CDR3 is TGTGCCAGCAGTGAAGGGAACGCTTTCTTT. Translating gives CASSEGNAFF.

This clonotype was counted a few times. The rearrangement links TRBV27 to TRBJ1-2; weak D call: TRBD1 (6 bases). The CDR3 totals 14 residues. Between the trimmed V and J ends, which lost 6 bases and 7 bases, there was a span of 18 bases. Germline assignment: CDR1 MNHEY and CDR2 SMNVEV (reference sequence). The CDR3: CASRSETGTTGYTF. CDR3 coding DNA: TGTGCCAGCAGATCCGAAACAGGGACTACTGGCTACACCTTC.

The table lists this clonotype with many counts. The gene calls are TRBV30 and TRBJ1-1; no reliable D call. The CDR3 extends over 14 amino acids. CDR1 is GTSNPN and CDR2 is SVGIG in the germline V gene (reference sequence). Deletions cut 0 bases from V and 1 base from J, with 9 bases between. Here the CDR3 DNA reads TGTGCCTGGAGTGTAGCTGGTAGGAACACTGAAGCTTTCTTT. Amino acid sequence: CAWSVAGRNTEAFF.

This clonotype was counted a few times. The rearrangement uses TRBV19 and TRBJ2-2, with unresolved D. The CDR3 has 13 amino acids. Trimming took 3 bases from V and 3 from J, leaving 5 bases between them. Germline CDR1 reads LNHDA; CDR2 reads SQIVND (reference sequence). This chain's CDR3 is CASSMRHTGELFF. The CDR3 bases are TGTGCCAGTAGTATGAGGCACACCGGGGAGCTGTTTTTT.

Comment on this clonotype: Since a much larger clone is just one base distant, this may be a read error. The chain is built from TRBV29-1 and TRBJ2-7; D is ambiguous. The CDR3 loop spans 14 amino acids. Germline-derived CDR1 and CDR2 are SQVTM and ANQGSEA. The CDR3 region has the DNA TGCAGCTTTGAAGTCCCAGAAACTTCCTACGAGCAGTACTTC. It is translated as CSFEVPETSYEQYF.

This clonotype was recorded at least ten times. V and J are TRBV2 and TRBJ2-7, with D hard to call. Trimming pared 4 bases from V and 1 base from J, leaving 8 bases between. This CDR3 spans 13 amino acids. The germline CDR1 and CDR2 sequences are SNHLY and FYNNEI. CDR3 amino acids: CASSVTVSYEQYF. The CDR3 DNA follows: TGTGCCAGCAGTGTGACCGTTTCCTACGAGCAGTACTTC.

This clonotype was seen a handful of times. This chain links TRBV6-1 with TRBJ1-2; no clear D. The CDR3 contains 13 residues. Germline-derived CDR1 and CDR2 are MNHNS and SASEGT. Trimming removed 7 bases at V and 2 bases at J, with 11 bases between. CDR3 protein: CASTPMANYGYTF. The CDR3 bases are TGTGCCAGCACCCCGATGGCCAACTATGGCTACACCTTC.

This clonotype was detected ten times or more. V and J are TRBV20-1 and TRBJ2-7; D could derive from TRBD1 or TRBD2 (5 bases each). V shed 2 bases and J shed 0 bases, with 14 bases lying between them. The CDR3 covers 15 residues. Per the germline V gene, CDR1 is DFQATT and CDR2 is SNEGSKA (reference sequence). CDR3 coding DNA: TGCAGTGCTAGAACCCCGGGACGGAGCTCCTACGAGCAGTACTTC. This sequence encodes CSARTPGRSSYEQYF.

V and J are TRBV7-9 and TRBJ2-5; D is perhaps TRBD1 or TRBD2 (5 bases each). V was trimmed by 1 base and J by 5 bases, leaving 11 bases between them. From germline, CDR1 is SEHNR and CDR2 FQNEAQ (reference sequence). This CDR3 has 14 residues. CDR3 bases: TGTGCCAGCAGCTTAGACGAGGGGACGGAGACCCAGTACTTC. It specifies CASSLDEGTETQYF.

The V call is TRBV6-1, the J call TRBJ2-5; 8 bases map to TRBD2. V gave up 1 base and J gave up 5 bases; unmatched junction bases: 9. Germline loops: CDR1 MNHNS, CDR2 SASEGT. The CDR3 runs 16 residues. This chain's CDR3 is CASSEGLAQVQETQYF. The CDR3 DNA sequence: TGTGCCAGCAGTGAAGGACTAGCGCAAGTCCAGGAGACCCAGTACTTC.

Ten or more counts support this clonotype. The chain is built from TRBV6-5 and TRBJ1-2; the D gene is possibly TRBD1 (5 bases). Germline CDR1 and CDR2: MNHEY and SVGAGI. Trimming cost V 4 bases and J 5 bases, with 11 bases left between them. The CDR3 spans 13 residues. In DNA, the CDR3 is TGTGCCAGCAGTTTTGGCAGGGCGTATGGCTACACCTTC. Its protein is CASSFGRAYGYTF.

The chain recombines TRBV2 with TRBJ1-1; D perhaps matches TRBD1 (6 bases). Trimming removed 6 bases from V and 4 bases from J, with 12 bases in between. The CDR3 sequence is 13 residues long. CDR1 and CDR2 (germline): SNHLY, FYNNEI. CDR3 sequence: CASSATGSTEAFF. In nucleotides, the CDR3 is TGTGCCAGCAGCGCCACAGGGAGCACTGAAGCTTTCTTT.

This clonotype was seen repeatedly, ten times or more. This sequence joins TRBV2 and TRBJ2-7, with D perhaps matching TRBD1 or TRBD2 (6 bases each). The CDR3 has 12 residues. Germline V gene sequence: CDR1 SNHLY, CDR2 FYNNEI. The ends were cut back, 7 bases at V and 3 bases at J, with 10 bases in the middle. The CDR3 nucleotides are TGTGCCAGCACCAAGGGGGGCTACGAGCAGTACTTC. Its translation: CASTKGGYEQYF.

CDR3 sequence (DNA): TGTGCCTGGAGTAGAAGGACCCACGGTGGCTACACCTTC. As protein: CAWSRRTHGGYTF. This rearrangement joins TRBV30 to TRBJ1-2; the D is unclear. Germline loops: CDR1 GTSNPN, CDR2 SVGIG (reference sequence). CDR3 size: 13 residues. The V end lost 2 bases, the J end lost 7 bases, and 14 bases lay between the germline ends.

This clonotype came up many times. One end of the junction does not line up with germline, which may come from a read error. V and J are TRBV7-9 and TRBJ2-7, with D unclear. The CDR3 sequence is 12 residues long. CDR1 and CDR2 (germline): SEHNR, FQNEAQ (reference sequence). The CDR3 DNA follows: TGCGCCAGCAGCCCCCCTTCCTACGAGCAGTACTTC. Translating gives CASSPPSYEQYF.

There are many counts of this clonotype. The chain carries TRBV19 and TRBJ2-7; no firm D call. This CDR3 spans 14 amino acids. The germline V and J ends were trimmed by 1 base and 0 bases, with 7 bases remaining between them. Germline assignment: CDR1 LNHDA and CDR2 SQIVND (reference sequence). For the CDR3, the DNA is TGTGCCAGTAGTATAGGGCTCAGCTCCTACGAGCAGTACTTC. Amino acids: CASSIGLSSYEQYF.

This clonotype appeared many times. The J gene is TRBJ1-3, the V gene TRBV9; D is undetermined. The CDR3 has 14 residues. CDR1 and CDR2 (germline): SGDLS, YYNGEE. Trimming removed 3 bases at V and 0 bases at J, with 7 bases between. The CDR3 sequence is CASSADNSGNTIYF. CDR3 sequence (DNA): TGTGCCAGCAGCGCCGACAACTCTGGAAACACCATATATTTT.

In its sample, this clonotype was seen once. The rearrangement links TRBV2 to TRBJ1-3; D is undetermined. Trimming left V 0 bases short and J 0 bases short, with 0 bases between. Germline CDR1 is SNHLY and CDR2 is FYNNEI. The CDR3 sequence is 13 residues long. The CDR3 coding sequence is TGTGCCAGCAGTGAAGCCTCTGGAAACACCATATATTTT. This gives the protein CASSEASGNTIYF.

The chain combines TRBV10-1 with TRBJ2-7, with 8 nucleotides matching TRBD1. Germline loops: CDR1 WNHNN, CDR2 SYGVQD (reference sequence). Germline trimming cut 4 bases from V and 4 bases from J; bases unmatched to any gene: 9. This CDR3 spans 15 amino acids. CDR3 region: CASSAGQGAPYEQYF. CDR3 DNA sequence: TGCGCCAGCAGTGCGGGGCAGGGGGCCCCGTACGAGCAGTACTTC.

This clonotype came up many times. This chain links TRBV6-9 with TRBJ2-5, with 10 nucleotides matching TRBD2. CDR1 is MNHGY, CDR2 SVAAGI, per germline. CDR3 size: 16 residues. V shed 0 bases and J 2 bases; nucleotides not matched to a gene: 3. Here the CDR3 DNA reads TGTGCCAGCAGTTATTCACTAGCGGGGCATCAAGAGACCCAGTACTTC. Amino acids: CASSYSLAGHQETQYF.

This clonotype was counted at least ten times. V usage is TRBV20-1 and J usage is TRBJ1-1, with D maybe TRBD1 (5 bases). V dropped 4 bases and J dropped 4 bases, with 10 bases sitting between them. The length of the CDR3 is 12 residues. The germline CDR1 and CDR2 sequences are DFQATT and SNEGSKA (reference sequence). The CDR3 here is CSANVQGTEAFF. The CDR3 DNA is TGCAGTGCTAACGTCCAGGGCACTGAAGCTTTCTTT.